Shown below are 21 T cell receptor beta chains from a single sample sequenced in a study of CD8 T cells in ankylosing spondylitis. TCRdb itself ran the 5' RACE reads through MiXCR, one entry per CDR3 protein. The sample yields under 300,000 distinct CDR3 sequences, about 10% seen once. What was sequenced was blood, either unsorted or a sorted T cell fraction (not recorded which). These receptors all stem from a male donor with ankylosing spondylitis or in good health (not recorded which).

The rearrangement joins TRBV9 to TRBJ1-2, with 11 bases fitting TRBD1. Germline CDR1 is SGDLS and CDR2 is YYNGEE. CDR3 size: 14 residues. The junction had 5 bases not matched to a gene; V was cut back by 4 bases and J by 6 bases. This CDR3 reads CASSPTGQGDGYTF. For the CDR3, the DNA is TGTGCCAGCAGCCCCACGGGACAGGGGGATGGCTACACCTTC.

This clonotype was found many times. The rearrangement links TRBV20-1 to TRBJ2-3, with D possibly being TRBD2 (6 bases). Trimming took 6 bases from V and 3 from J, leaving 19 bases between them. Germline V gives CDR1 DFQATT, CDR2 SNEGSKA (reference sequence). CDR3 length: 15 residues. CDR3 in amino acids: CSAETDGSLTDTQYF. DNA of the CDR3: TGCAGTGCCGAGACGGACGGGAGTCTTACAGATACGCAGTATTTT.

This clonotype was observed at least ten times. J is TRBJ1-5 and V is TRBV20-1; a possible D gene is TRBD1 (5 bases). V lost 6 bases, J lost 6 bases, and 21 bases lay in between. The germline gives CDR1 DFQATT, CDR2 SNEGSKA (reference sequence). CDR3 length equals 15 residues. In nucleotides, the CDR3 is TGCAGTGCACAGAACTCGGCAGGGAGTTCTCAGCCCCAGCATTTT. It is translated as CSAQNSAGSSQPQHF.

This clonotype was picked up a small number of times. This chain joins TRBV5-1 and TRBJ1-1, with D possibly TRBD1 on 5 matching bases. Germline CDR1 reads SGHRS; CDR2 reads YFSETQ. The CDR3 is 13 amino acids. The V end was cut by 2 bases, the J end by 5 bases, with 10 bases between. The CDR3 sequence: CASSLWGRTEAFF. The CDR3 bases are TGCGCCAGCAGCTTATGGGGGAGGACTGAAGCTTTCTTT.

The gene calls are TRBV2 and TRBJ2-3, with 12 bases that match TRBD2. Germline V gives CDR1 SNHLY, CDR2 FYNNEI. V lost 5 bases and J lost 3; bases outside the gene matches: 6. The CDR3 consists of 16 residues. The CDR3 region is CASSTASGGATDTQYF. DNA for the CDR3: TGTGCCAGCAGTACCGCTAGCGGGGGGGCGACAGATACGCAGTATTTT.

This clonotype has at least ten counts. This CDR3 reads CSAGTGSDTQYF. For the CDR3, the DNA is TGCAGTGCGGGGACTGGGTCAGATACGCAGTATTTT. The V and J genes are TRBV20-1 and TRBJ2-3; a weak D match, TRBD2 (6 bases). The ends were cut back, 6 bases at V and 4 bases at J, with 11 bases in the middle. The CDR3 covers 12 residues. Germline values: CDR1 DFQATT, CDR2 SNEGSKA (reference sequence).

This clonotype was seen more than once but under ten times. The chain uses TRBV20-1 and TRBJ1-3; D gene uncertain. V lost 1 base and J 0 bases, leaving 7 bases between the germline ends. There are 14 residues in the CDR3. CDR1 and CDR2 (germline): DFQATT, SNEGSKA (reference sequence). The CDR3 DNA reads TGCAGTGCTAGAGTTTTGAGCTCTGGAAACACCATATATTTT. Amino acid sequence: CSARVLSSGNTIYF.

This clonotype was counted ten times or more. This sequence joins TRBV10-3 and TRBJ1-1, with D possibly matching TRBD1 (5 bases). The CDR3 extends over 14 amino acids. In germline, CDR1 is ENHRY, CDR2 SYGVKD. V was shortened by 6 bases and J by 4 bases, with 15 bases between the two germline ends. Written as DNA, the CDR3 is TGTGCCATCAGGCCCGGGACTGCAGGCACTGAAGCTTTCTTT. Residues: CAIRPGTAGTEAFF.

In this sample, this clonotype turned up many times. The gene calls are TRBV4-2 and TRBJ2-1; TRBD2 aligns across 8 bases. The CDR3 spans 15 residues. CDR1 is LGHNA and CDR2 is YNFKEQ in the germline V gene. Trimming took 1 base from V and 6 from J; bases not matched to a gene: 5. Written as DNA, the CDR3 is TGTGCCAGCAGCCAAGCGACGGGAGGGCCCAATGAGCAGTTCTTC. Translating gives CASSQATGGPNEQFF.

In this sample, this clonotype turned up many times. CDR3 region: CASSGAGRYNSPLHF. The CDR3 nucleotides read TGTGCCAGCAGCGGGGCGGGTCGTTATAATTCACCCCTCCACTTT. The gene calls are TRBV9 and TRBJ1-6; D ambiguous. The length of the CDR3 is 15 residues. V was shortened by 3 bases and J by 4 bases, with 11 bases between the two germline ends. The germline V gene encodes CDR1 SGDLS and CDR2 YYNGEE.

This clonotype was observed at least ten times. The V call is TRBV12-3 or TRBV12-4, the J call TRBJ2-7; a possible D gene is TRBD2 (5 bases). This CDR3 is built from 14 residues. Trimming took 2 bases from V and 4 from J, leaving 12 bases between them. The CDR3 region has the DNA TGTGCCAGCAGTTTACGAGGGAGTAGGTACGAGCAGTACTTC. The encoded protein is CASSLRGSRYEQYF.

This clonotype was recorded at least ten times. The chain is built from TRBV5-1 and TRBJ1-3; D possibly corresponds to TRBD1 (6 bases). V was shortened by 4 bases and J by 0 bases, with 8 bases between the two germline ends. This CDR3 is built from 14 residues. Per germline, CDR1 SGHRS and CDR2 YFSETQ. The CDR3 DNA reads as TGCGCCAGCAGCACAGGGAGCTCTGGAAACACCATATATTTT. Translation gives CASSTGSSGNTIYF.

This clonotype turned up a few times. The V and J genes are TRBV5-1 and TRBJ2-2; perhaps TRBD1 as D (6 bases). V was clipped by 4 bases and J by 6 bases, with 16 bases between them. Germline lookup yields CDR1 SGHRS and CDR2 YFSETQ. The CDR3 runs to 15 residues. For the CDR3, the DNA is TGCGCCAGCAGCCAGGGGACGCAGGGATCCGGGGAGCTGTTTTTT. As protein: CASSQGTQGSGELFF.

The sample holds a few counts of this clonotype. The chain couples TRBV12-5 to TRBJ1-5, with no clear D. Trimming removed 7 bases at V and 6 bases at J, with 10 bases between. From germline, CDR1 is LGHNT and CDR2 FRNRAP. This CDR3 is built from 12 residues. CDR3 bases: TGTGCTAGTGCCCGCGGTGGTCAGCCCCAGCATTTT. Its translation is CASARGGQPQHF.

This clonotype has only a few counts. The chain recombines TRBV5-6 with TRBJ2-2, with D perhaps matching TRBD1 (6 bases). V shed 4 bases and J shed 5 bases, with 15 bases lying between them. This CDR3 spans 15 amino acids. Germline CDR1 SGHDT, CDR2 YYEEEE. CDR3 DNA sequence: TGTGCCAGCAGCCCCGGACAGAGGAGGACCGGGGAGCTGTTTTTT. Translating gives CASSPGQRRTGELFF.

At least ten counts were recorded for this clonotype. The chain joins TRBV4-2 to TRBJ2-1; D remains unclear. Trimming pared 0 bases from V and 6 bases from J, leaving 18 bases between. The CDR3 spans 17 residues. Germline V gene lookup returns CDR1 LGHNA and CDR2 YNFKEQ. CDR3 sequence reads: CASSQEFIGGRVNEQFF. The DNA for the CDR3 is TGTGCCAGCAGCCAAGAATTCATCGGTGGAAGGGTCAATGAGCAGTTCTTC.

This clonotype occurred many times. The chain is built from TRBV6-1 and TRBJ2-7; TRBD2 matches at 10 bases. The CDR3 is made up of 15 amino acids. CDR1 and CDR2 (germline): MNHNS, SASEGT. V lost 8 bases to trimming and J lost 6 bases; unmatched junction nucleotides: 13. In DNA form, the CDR3 reads TGTGCCAGCGGAACTAGCGGGATCGGACCAGTCGAGCAGTACTTC. It translates to CASGTSGIGPVEQYF.

The sample holds many counts of this clonotype. The rearrangement links TRBV15 to TRBJ1-2; D uncertain. Germline values: CDR1 LNHNV, CDR2 YYDKDF (reference sequence). This CDR3 region has 15 residues. The V end lost 0 bases, the J end lost 3 bases, and 11 bases lay between the germline ends. The CDR3 DNA sequence: TGTGCCACCAGCAGAGATGTCGGCCAGGACTATGGCTACACCTTC. This encodes CATSRDVGQDYGYTF. Full variable domain (remainder filled in from reference TRBV15 and TRBJ1-2): DAMVIQNPRYQVTQFGKPVTLSCSQTLNHNVMYWYQQKSSQAPKLLFHYYDKDFNNEADTPDNFQSRRPNTSFCFLDIRSPGLGDTAMYLCATSRDVGQDYGYTFGSGTRLTVV.

This clonotype was seen more than once but under ten times. The V gene is TRBV5-4, the J gene TRBJ1-1, with TRBD1 matching 11 bases. This CDR3 region has 14 residues. CDR1 and CDR2 (germline): SGHNT, YYREEE (reference sequence). The J segment lost 8 bases and the V segment lost 3 bases, leaving 6 bases of the junction unmatched. CDR3 residues: CASSWTGGKREAFF. As DNA, the CDR3 is TGTGCCAGCAGCTGGACAGGGGGCAAGAGGGAAGCTTTCTTT.

Only a few counts were recorded for this clonotype. The rearrangement links TRBV12-3 or TRBV12-4 to TRBJ1-4; no clear D. The CDR3 runs to 16 residues. Trimming cost V 2 bases and J 7 bases, with 17 bases left between them. As DNA, the CDR3 is TGTGCCAGCAGTTTAACTAGAGTCGGGAACTCTGAAAAACTGTTTTTT. Translated: CASSLTRVGNSEKLFF.

This clonotype was found a few times. The chain uses TRBV6-5 and TRBJ1-5; weak D call: TRBD1 (5 bases). There are 14 residues in the CDR3. Germline lookup yields CDR1 MNHEY and CDR2 SVGAGI. V lost 0 bases to trimming and J lost 11 bases, with 14 bases between them. CDR3 nucleotides: TGTGCCAGCAGTTACTCGATTAGGGGTGAAGCCCAGCATTTT. Encoded protein: CASSYSIRGEAQHF.